The 8 T cell receptor beta chains given below trace back to one sample, sequenced in a study of cytomegalovirus exposure and HLA in healthy donors. The PCR ran on 60 Vbeta and 13 Jbeta primers. Using immunoSEQ multiplex PCR, the repertoire was profiled, and TCRdb retains in-frame clones only, with some absent. The sample lists over 150,000 clones, about 70% occurring once. Sequenced input: PBMCs. The receptor source for this set is a woman younger than 30 in good health and CMV-seropositive.

This clone was seen a single time. J is TRBJ1-2 and V is TRBV7-2; D perhaps matches TRBD1 (5 bases). V lost 0 bases, J lost 7 bases, and 9 bases lay in between. CDR3 length equals 13 residues. CDR1 SGHTA and CDR2 FQGNSA come from the germline V gene. The CDR3, as DNA: TGTGCCAGCAGCTTAGCCAAAGGGGCTGGCTACACCTTC. The encoded protein is CASSLAKGAGYTF.

A few counts support this clone. This sequence joins TRBV10-3 and TRBJ2-3; 11 nucleotides align to TRBD2. The CDR3 runs 18 residues. V was pared by 3 bases and J by 4 bases, with 12 bases of the junction left unmatched. Germline V gene sequence: CDR1 ENHRY, CDR2 SYGVKD. CDR3 nucleotides: TGTGCCATCAGTGACCCCGTGGGTAGCGGGGGGGCCGCAGATACGCAGTATTTT. Its translation is CAISDPVGSGGAADTQYF.

This clone was observed a few times. The chain recombines TRBV5-3 with TRBJ2-7; perhaps TRBD1 as D (6 bases). TRBV5-3 is assigned to the ORF class and has an uncertain function. The CDR3 is 15 residues long. V was pared by 4 bases and J by 0 bases, with 14 bases between. CDR3 in amino acids: CARSPPGQFSYEQYF. DNA for the CDR3: TGTGCCAGAAGCCCACCCGGACAGTTCTCCTACGAGCAGTACTTC.

This chain joins TRBV5-6 and TRBJ2-5; the match to TRBD1 covers 7 bases. This CDR3 has 15 amino acids. V shed 4 bases, J shed 5 bases, and the junction held 11 bases outside the gene matches. The germline V gene has CDR1 SGHDT and CDR2 YYEEEE. CDR3 amino acids: CASSLQGIVTETQYF. The CDR3 DNA reads TGTGCCAGCAGCCTACAGGGGATCGTAACGGAGACCCAGTACTTC.

This chain uses TRBV11-2 with TRBJ1-1, with TRBD1 matching over 8 bases. J lost 2 bases, V lost 5 bases, and 4 bases had no gene match. The length of the CDR3 is 14 residues. Germline V gives CDR1 SGHAT, CDR2 FQNNGV. CDR3 loop: CASSATGGNTEAFF. The CDR3 coding sequence is TGTGCCAGCAGCGCAACAGGGGGTAACACTGAAGCTTTCTTT.

The chain uses TRBV5-1 and TRBJ2-3; D gene uncertain. The length of the CDR3 is 16 residues. Trimming shortened V by 4 bases and J by 0 bases, and 15 bases separated the two germline ends. Germline CDR1 and CDR2: SGHRS and YFSETQ. The chain's CDR3 is CASSLERGYSTDTQYF. CDR3 bases: TGCGCCAGCAGCCTCGAGAGAGGTTACAGCACAGATACGCAGTATTTT.

In its sample, this clone was seen once. This sequence joins TRBV5-1 and TRBJ2-7; 7 nucleotides align to TRBD2. Germline V lookup: CDR1 SGHRS, CDR2 YFSETQ. This CDR3 has 16 residues. V trimming: 1 base; J trimming: 6 bases; junction bases outside the gene matches: 13. The CDR3 protein is CASSLWMLPTGGEQYF. In nucleotides, the CDR3 is TGCGCCAGCAGCTTGTGGATGTTACCAACGGGGGGCGAGCAGTACTTC.

This chain joins TRBV7-6 and TRBJ2-5, with TRBD2 matching 8 bases. With 1 base clipped from V and 9 bases from J, the junction kept 7 bases outside the gene matches. CDR3 length equals 14 residues. CDR1 and CDR2 from the germline V gene are SGHVS and FNYEAQ. The CDR3: CASSLGGLARSQYF. CDR3 DNA sequence: TGTGCCAGCAGCTTAGGAGGACTAGCACGTTCCCAGTACTTC.